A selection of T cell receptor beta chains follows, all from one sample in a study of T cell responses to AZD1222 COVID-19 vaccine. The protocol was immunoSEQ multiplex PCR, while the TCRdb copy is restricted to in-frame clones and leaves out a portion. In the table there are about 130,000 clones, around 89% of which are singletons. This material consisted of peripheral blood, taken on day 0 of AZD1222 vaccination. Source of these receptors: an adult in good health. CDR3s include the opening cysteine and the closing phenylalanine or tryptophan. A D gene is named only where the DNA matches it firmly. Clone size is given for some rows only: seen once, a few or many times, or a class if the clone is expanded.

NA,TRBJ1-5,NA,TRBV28,TGTGCCAGCAATCGGGGGGCTTACGTTCAGCCCCAGCATTTT,CASNRGAYVQPQHF
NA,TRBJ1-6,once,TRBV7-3,TGTGCCAGCAGCTCCCCGGGTTCACCCCTCCACTTT,CASSSPGSPLHF
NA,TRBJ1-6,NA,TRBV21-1,TGTGCCAGCGGGGGGGGGTGCAATTCACCCCTCCACTTT,CASGGGCNSPLHF
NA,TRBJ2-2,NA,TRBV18,TGTGCCAGCTCCCGACCCCCAGGCACCATTGGGGAGCTGTTTTTT,CASSRPPGTIGELFF
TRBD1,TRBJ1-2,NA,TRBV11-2,TGTGCCAGCAGCCCATTACAGGGGGCGGGTTATGGCTACACCTTC,CASSPLQGAGYGYTF
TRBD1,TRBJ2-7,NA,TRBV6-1,TGTGCCAGCAGTGAACGACAGGGAGCAAGGTACGAGCAGTACTTC,CASSERQGARYEQYF
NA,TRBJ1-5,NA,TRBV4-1,TGCGCCAGCAGCCAAGAAAGCCAGTATCCCCAGCATTTT,CASSQESQYPQHF
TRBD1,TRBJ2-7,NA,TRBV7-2,TGTGCCAGCAGCCAGGGACAGGGGGGATTCTACGAGCAGTACTTC,CASSQGQGGFYEQYF
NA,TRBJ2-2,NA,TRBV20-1,TGCAGTGGTAGGGGGAGTGGGGAGCTGTTTTTT,CSGRGSGELFF
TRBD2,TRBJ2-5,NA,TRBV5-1,TGCGCCAGCAGCTTGGGCCCTAGCGGGAGCCAAGAGACCCAGTACTTC,CASSLGPSGSQETQYF
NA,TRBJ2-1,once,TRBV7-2,TGTGCCAGCAGCTTCCAGGGAGGAATTGAGCAGTTCTTC,CASSFQGGIEQFF
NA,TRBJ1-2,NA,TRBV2,TGTGCCAGCGTGTTAAAGGACAGTATCTATGGCTACACCTTC,CASVLKDSIYGYTF
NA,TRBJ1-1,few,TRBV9,TGTGCCAGCACCGCAGGGGTAAACACTGAAGCTTTCTTT,CASTAGVNTEAFF
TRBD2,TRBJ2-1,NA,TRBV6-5,TGTGCCAGCAGTTTACTAGCGGGAGGTTCCAATGAGCAGTTCTTC,CASSLLAGGSNEQFF
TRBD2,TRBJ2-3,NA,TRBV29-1,TGCAGCGTCACTAGCGGGAGCGGCACAGATACGCAGTATTTT,CSVTSGSGTDTQYF
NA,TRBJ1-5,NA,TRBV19,TGTGCCAGTAGTATGCGGGGGCCTAATCAGCCCCAGCATTTT,CASSMRGPNQPQHF
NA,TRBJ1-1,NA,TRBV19,TGTGCCAGTAGATCCGGGGGCTCACTACCTACTGAAGCTTTCTTT,CASRSGGSLPTEAFF
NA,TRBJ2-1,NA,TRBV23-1,TGCGCTGGCCTGGCAGGGGACTCCCCAGACCTATACAATGAGCAGTTCTTC,CAGLAGDSPDLYNEQFF
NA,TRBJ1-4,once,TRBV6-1,TGTGCCAGCAGTGAAGCGGTCTGGGGTGAAACTAATGAAAAACTGTTTTTT,CASSEAVWGETNEKLFF
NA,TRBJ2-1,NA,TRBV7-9,TGTGCCAGCAGCTTAGCGCTCGGGGGAAATGGTTTGGTCTTC,CASSLALGGNGLVF
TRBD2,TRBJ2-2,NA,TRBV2,TGTGCCAGCAAGCGGGACGTCCCCGGGGAGCTGTTTTTT,CASKRDVPGELFF
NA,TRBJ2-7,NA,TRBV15,TGTGCCACCAGCAGAGGGGGGGGGCCTGGCGAGCAGTACTTC,CATSRGGGPGEQYF
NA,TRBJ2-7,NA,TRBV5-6,TGTGCCAGCAGCTCCTGGAGGGGTAGGGAGCAGTACTTC,CASSSWRGREQYF
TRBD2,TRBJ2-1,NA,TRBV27,TGTGCCAGCAGTCCCCAAGCGGGGGGGTACAATGAGCAGTTCTTC,CASSPQAGGYNEQFF
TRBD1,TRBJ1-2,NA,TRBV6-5,TGTGCCAGCATGGACAGGGATCATGGCTACACCTTC,CASMDRDHGYTF
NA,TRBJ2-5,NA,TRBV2,TGTGCCAGCCGGGCAGGGTGGGGGCCGGGGACCCAGTACTTC,CASRAGWGPGTQYF
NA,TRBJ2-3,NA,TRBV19,TGTGCCAGTAGTATAGCCGACACAAGCACAGATACGCAGTATTTT,CASSIADTSTDTQYF
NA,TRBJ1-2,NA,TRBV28,TGTGCCAGCAGTGCAGGGACCCCCTATGGCTACACCTTC,CASSAGTPYGYTF
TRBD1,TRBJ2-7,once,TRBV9,TGTGCCAGCAGCGGCGGACAGGGGCTTAGCTACGAGCAGTACTTC,CASSGGQGLSYEQYF
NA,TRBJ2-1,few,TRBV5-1,TGCGCCAGCAGCTTGGAGGGACAACTCTACAATGAGCAGTTCTTC,CASSLEGQLYNEQFF
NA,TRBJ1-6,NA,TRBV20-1,TGCAGTGCTAGTGAGGACACTCGATCACCCCTCCACTTT,CSASEDTRSPLHF
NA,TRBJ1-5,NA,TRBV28,TGTGCCAGCAGTACTTTCAGGGGGCCCCAGCATTTT,CASSTFRGPQHF
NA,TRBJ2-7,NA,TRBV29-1,TGCAGCGTTGAAGATCCTCGGGACACCTACGAGCAGTACTTC,CSVEDPRDTYEQYF
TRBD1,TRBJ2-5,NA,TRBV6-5,TGTGCATCCTCCAGGGGGTCCATCTCAGAGACCCAGTACTTC,CASSRGSISETQYF
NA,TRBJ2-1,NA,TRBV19,TGTGCCAGTAGTATACTCCCTATAGCGTCGTCGATAGGTGAGCAGTTCTTC,CASSILPIASSIGEQFF
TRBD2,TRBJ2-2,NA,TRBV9,TGTGCCAGCAGCGAACCGGGACTAGCGGGAGATGGAACCGGGGAGCTGTTTTTT,CASSEPGLAGDGTGELFF
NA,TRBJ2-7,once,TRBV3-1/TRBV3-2,TGTGCCAGCAGCCCCGGGACCCCAGCGTACGAGCAGTACTTC,CASSPGTPAYEQYF
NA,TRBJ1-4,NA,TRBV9,TGTGCCTCAAGCAGCGGCAAAGGGCGAACTAATGAAAAACTGTTTTTT,CASSSGKGRTNEKLFF
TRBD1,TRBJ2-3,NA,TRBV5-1,TGCGCCAGCAGCATGACAGGGGGAGCAGATACGCAGTATTTT,CASSMTGGADTQYF
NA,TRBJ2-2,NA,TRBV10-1,TGCGTTCTGAGCGTCCCTGGTTCTAACACCGGGGAGCTGTTTTTT,CVLSVPGSNTGELFF
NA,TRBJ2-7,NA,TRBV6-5,TGTGCCAGCAGAGGAGAAAATGAGCAGTACTTC,CASRGENEQYF
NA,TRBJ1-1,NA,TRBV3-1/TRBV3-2,TGTGCCAGCAGCCGGGCCCCATTTTTGAACACTGAAGCTTTCTTT,CASSRAPFLNTEAFF
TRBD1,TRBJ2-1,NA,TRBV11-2,TGTGCCAGCAGCTCCGTATCAGGGGGCAGTGAGCAGTTCTTC,CASSSVSGGSEQFF
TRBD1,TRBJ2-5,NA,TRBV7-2,TGTGCCAGCAGCGCGGACAGGGCGAGGGAAGAGACCCAGTACTTC,CASSADRAREETQYF
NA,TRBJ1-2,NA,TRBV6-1,TGTGCCAGCAGTGAAGAAGGCTATGGCTACACCTTC,CASSEEGYGYTF
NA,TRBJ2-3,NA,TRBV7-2,TGTGCCAGCAGCCCTCCCGGGGTTCAAGATACGCAGTATTTT,CASSPPGVQDTQYF
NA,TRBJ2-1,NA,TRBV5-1,TGCGCCAGCAGCTACGGACAGACGGACATGATTCGCAATGAGCAGTTCTTC,CASSYGQTDMIRNEQFF
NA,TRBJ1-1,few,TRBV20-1,TGCAGTGCTGAACAGGGTACTGAAGCTTTCTTT,CSAEQGTEAFF
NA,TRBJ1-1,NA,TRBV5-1,TGCGCCAGCAGCCGAGCTCCAGCCTCCATTCCCGGCACTGAAGCTTTCTTT,CASSRAPASIPGTEAFF